This T cell receptor (beta chain) is from a study of T cells in Graves' hyperthyroidism and ophthalmopathy. Across the whole study: Before treatment of any kind, peripheral blood was taken at initial diagnosis.

Amplification of TCR beta CDR3 regions was performed using RNA transcripts as template. With the HTBI primer set, the TCR CDR3 went through a first round of RT-PCR. TCRdb independently ran MiXCR on the multiplex PCR reads; one entry per CDR3 protein. The table includes 360,000 or so distinct CDR3 sequences, 15% detected once. Comments on this clonotype: Its matching antigen is unknown.

Study-wide results and caveats: Blood also contained most expanded thyroid clonotypes above 0.001.

The V end was cut by 0 bases, the J end by 5 bases, with 14 bases between. Germline loops: CDR1 SGDLS, CDR2 YYNGEE. The CDR3 spans 15 residues. The sample comprised blood. V usage is TRBV9 and J usage is TRBJ2-5; the D gene is possibly TRBD1 (6 bases). The TCR comes from a woman aged 55-75 years with Graves' ophthalmopathy. The chain's CDR3 is CASSVGLGARETQYF. The CDR3, as DNA: TGTGCCAGCAGCGTAGGTCTGGGGGCGCGGGAGACCCAGTACTTC.